The present T cell receptor (beta chain) was sequenced within a study of PD-L1 blockade in urothelial cancer. The table came from immunoSEQ multiplex PCR; TCRdb's copy has only in-frame clones and leaves some out. Of under 55,000 clones listed, approximately 78% are singletons. Time point denoted: peripheral blood 6 weeks after treatment start. The V gene's germline CDR1 is SGDLS and CDR2 YYNGEE. V lost 2 bases, J lost 5 bases, and 11 bases stayed unmatched. CDR3 length: 18 amino acids. This sequence joins TRBV9 and TRBJ2-1; 12 bases map to TRBD2. This clonotype was obtained from a man in his 60s with urothelial cancer. The specimen comprised PBMCs, sampled around atezolizumab (anti-PD-L1) treatment. The CDR3 sequence: CASSVRLAGESPNNEQFF. In DNA, the CDR3 is TGTGCCAGCAGCGTCAGACTAGCGGGAGAGTCCCCCAACAATGAGCAGTTCTTC.